The 12 T cell receptor beta chains given below trace back to one sample, sequenced in a study of T cells after yellow fever vaccination. TCRdb re-called the 5' RACE reads with MiXCR, one entry per CDR3 protein. The sample contains hundreds of thousands of distinct CDR3 sequences, roughly an eighth of which appear only once. Sequencing used PBMCs, obtained on the day of the yellow fever booster vaccination. The receptors shown here come from a man between 25 and 39 years old who received the YFV17D yellow fever vaccine.

The chain combines TRBV20-1 with TRBJ2-2; D ambiguous. The CDR3 has 14 residues. V gave up 1 base and J gave up 4 bases, with 10 bases separating them. Per germline, CDR1 DFQATT and CDR2 SNEGSKA (reference sequence). CDR3: CSARVGPGTGELFF. CDR3 sequence (DNA): TGCAGTGCTAGAGTTGGTCCCGGCACCGGGGAGCTGTTTTTT.

This clonotype was recorded a few times. V is TRBV19 and J is TRBJ2-2, with D possibly being TRBD1 (6 bases). The V end lost 1 base, the J end lost 5 bases, and 11 bases lay between the germline ends. Germline values: CDR1 LNHDA, CDR2 SQIVND (reference sequence). The CDR3 extends over 15 amino acids. The CDR3 DNA reads as TGTGCCAGTAGTATAGTCAGGGGCGGGACCGGGGAGCTGTTTTTT. Its translation: CASSIVRGGTGELFF.

This clonotype occurred many times. This chain joins TRBV10-3 and TRBJ2-3; TRBD2 matches at 8 bases. The germline V gene has CDR1 ENHRY and CDR2 SYGVKD. The CDR3 is 14 residues long. With V trimmed by 5 bases and J by 2 bases, 3 bases remained unmatched. The CDR3: CAISSSGFTDTQYF. CDR3 bases: TGTGCCATCAGTTCTAGCGGGTTCACAGATACGCAGTATTTT.

In this sample, this clonotype turned up a few times. The chain employs TRBV5-1 and TRBJ2-2; a possible D gene is TRBD2 (5 bases). The CDR3 contains 17 residues. Trimming cost V 0 bases and J 2 bases, with 14 bases left between them. Germline values: CDR1 SGHRS, CDR2 YFSETQ. Written as DNA, the CDR3 is TGCGCCAGCAGCTTGGCTTACGGGATTCGAAACACCGGGGAGCTGTTTTTT. Translation gives CASSLAYGIRNTGELFF.

This clonotype was detected only a few times. The chain links TRBV9 to TRBJ2-1, with 10 bases aligning to TRBD2. Germline values: CDR1 SGDLS, CDR2 YYNGEE. Germline trimming cut 0 bases from V and 8 bases from J; bases unmatched to any gene: 5. The CDR3 is made up of 15 amino acids. The CDR3 loop is CASSVGGTSVYEQFF. CDR3 coding DNA: TGTGCCAGCAGCGTAGGAGGGACTAGCGTGTATGAGCAGTTCTTC.

This clonotype was observed a handful of times. The rearrangement joins TRBV20-1 to TRBJ2-7; TRBD2 aligns across 8 bases. Germline loops: CDR1 DFQATT, CDR2 SNEGSKA (reference sequence). This CDR3 has 13 amino acids. Germline trimming cut 5 bases from V and 3 bases from J; bases unmatched to any gene: 6. The CDR3, as DNA: TGCAGTGCTTCCGGGAGGGCCAACTACGAGCAGTACTTC. Translating it yields CSASGRANYEQYF.

In its sample, this clonotype was seen a few times. The chain has TRBV5-1 and TRBJ2-4, with 11 bases aligning to TRBD2. The ends lost 3 bases at V and 0 bases at J; junction bases unmatched: 8. This CDR3 comprises 18 residues. Per germline, CDR1 SGHRS and CDR2 YFSETQ. The CDR3, as DNA: TGCGCCAGCAGCTACTCCGACGGACTAGCGGGAGCCAAAAACATTCAGTACTTC. Translation gives CASSYSDGLAGAKNIQYF.

This clonotype has a handful of counts. The V gene is TRBV3-1, the J gene TRBJ1-6, with 8 bases that match TRBD1. The germline V gene encodes CDR1 LGHDT and CDR2 YNNKEL (reference sequence). V lost 0 bases and J lost 10; bases outside the gene matches: 8. CDR3 length equals 16 residues. CDR3 amino acids: CASSQDLTGGGSPLHF. CDR3 sequence (DNA): TGTGCCAGCAGCCAAGACCTAACAGGGGGAGGGTCACCCCTCCACTTT.

This clonotype was counted a few times. This sequence joins TRBV20-1 and TRBJ2-7; TRBD2 matches at 7 bases. This CDR3 has 15 amino acids. V trimming: 6 bases; J trimming: 6 bases; junction bases outside the gene matches: 17. Germline V gene sequence: CDR1 DFQATT, CDR2 SNEGSKA (reference sequence). CDR3 bases: TGCAGTGCCCGGACGCTAGGGAGGGGAACTAGCGAGCAGTACTTC. The encoded protein is CSARTLGRGTSEQYF.

This clonotype occurred a few times. The J gene is TRBJ2-7, the V gene TRBV5-1, with TRBD1 identical over 9 bases. This CDR3 is 15 amino acids long. V shed 0 bases, J shed 3 bases, and the junction held 4 bases outside the gene matches. Looked up from germline, CDR1 is SGHRS and CDR2 is YFSETQ. The CDR3: CASSLEGTGIYEQYF. CDR3 DNA: TGCGCCAGCAGCTTGGAAGGGACAGGGATCTACGAGCAGTACTTC.

This clonotype was observed a handful of times. CDR3 residues: CSVTGWADTQYF. CDR3 bases: TGCAGCGTAACGGGGTGGGCAGATACGCAGTATTTT. The V gene is TRBV29-1, the J gene TRBJ2-3; perhaps TRBD2 as D (5 bases). Germline V gene sequence: CDR1 SQVTM, CDR2 ANQGSEA. The V and J ends lost 6 bases and 4 bases respectively, with 11 bases between them. The CDR3 spans 12 residues.

The chain links TRBV6-2 or TRBV6-3 to TRBJ2-2, with 10 bases fitting TRBD2. The germline CDR1 and CDR2 sequences are MNHEY and SVGEGT. Losses at the gene ends were 5 bases for V and 9 bases for J; bases not matched to a gene: 9. The CDR3 extends over 15 amino acids. CDR3 amino acids: CASSPSGSKGRELFF. The CDR3 nucleotides read TGTGCCAGCAGTCCTAGCGGGAGTAAGGGACGGGAGCTGTTTTTT.